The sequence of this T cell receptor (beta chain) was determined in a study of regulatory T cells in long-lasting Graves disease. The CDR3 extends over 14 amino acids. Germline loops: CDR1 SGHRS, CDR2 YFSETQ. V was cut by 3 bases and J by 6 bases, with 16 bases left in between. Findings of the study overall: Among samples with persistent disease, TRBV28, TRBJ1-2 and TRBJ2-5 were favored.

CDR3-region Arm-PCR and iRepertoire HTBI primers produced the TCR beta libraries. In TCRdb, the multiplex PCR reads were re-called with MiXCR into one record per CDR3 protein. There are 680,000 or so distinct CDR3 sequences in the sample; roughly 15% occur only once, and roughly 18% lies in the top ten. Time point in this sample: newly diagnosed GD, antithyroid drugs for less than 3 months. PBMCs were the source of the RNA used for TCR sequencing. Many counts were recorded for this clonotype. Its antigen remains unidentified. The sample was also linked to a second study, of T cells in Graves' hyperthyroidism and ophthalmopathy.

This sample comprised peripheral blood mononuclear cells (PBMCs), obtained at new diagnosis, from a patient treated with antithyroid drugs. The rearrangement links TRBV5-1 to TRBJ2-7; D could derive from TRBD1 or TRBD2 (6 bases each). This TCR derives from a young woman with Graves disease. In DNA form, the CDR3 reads TGCGCCAGCAGCTGGGCAGGGGACTGGGGCGAGCAGTACTTC. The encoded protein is CASSWAGDWGEQYF.